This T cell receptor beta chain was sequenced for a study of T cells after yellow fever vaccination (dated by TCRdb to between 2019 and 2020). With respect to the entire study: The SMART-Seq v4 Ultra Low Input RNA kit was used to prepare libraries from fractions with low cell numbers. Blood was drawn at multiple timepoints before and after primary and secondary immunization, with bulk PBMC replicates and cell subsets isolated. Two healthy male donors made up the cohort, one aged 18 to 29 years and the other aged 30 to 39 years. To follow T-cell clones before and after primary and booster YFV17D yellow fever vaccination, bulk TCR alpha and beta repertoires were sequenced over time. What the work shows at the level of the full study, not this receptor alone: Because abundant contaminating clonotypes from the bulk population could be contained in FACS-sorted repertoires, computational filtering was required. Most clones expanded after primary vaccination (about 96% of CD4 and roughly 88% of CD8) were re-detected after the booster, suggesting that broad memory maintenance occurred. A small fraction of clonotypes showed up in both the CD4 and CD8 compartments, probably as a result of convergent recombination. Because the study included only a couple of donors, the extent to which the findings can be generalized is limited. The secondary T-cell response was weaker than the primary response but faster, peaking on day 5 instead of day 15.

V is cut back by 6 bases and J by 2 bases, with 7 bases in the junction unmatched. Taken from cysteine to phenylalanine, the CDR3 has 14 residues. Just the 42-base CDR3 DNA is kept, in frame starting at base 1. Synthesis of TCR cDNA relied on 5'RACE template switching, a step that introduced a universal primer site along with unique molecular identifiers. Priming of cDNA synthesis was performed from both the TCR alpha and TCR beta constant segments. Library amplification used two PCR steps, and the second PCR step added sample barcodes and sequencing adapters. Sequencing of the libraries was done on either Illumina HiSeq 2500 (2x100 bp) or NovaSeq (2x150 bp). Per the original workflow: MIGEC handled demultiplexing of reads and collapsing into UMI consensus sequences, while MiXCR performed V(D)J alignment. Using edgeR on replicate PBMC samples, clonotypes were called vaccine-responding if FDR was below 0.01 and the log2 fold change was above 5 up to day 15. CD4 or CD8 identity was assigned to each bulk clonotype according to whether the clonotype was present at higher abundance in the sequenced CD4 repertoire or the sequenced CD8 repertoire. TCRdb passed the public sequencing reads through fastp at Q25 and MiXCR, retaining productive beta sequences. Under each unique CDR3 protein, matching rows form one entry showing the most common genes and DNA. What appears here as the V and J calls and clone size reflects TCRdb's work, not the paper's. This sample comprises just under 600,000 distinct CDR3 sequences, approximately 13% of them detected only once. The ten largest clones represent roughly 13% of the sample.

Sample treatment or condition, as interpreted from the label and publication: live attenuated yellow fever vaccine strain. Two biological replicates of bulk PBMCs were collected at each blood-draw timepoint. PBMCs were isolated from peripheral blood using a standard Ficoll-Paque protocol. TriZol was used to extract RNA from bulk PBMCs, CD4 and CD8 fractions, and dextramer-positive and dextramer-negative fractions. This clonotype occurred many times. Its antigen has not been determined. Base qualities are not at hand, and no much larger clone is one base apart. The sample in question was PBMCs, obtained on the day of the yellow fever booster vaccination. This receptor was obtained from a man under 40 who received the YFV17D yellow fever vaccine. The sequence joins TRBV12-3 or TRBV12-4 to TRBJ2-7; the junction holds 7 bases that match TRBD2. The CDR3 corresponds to CASSPGGVPYEQYF. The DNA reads TGTGCCAGCAGCCCTGGGGGGGTACCCTACGAGCAGTACTTC.